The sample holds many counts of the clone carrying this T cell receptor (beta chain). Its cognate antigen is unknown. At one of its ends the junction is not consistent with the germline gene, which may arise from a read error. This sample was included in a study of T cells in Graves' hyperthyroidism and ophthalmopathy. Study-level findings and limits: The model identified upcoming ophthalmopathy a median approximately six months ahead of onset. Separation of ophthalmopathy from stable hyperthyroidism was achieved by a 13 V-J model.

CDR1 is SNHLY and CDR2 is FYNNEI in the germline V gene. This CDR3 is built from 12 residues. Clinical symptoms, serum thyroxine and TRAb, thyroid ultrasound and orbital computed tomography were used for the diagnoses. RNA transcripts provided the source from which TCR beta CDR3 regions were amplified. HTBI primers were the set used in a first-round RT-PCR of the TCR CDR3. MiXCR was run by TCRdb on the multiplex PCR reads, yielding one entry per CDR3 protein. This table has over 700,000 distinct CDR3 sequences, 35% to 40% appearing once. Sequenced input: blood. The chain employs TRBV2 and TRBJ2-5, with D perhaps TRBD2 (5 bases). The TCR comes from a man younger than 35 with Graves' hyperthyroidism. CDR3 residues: CAGRTGQETQYF. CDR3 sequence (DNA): TGTGCCGGCAGGACTGGACAAGAGACCCAGTACTTC.